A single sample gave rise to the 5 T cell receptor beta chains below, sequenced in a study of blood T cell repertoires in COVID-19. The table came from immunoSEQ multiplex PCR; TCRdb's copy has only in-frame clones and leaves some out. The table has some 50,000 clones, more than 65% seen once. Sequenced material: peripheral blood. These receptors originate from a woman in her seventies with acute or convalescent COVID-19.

CDR3 in amino acids: CASIPSGSRETQYF. CDR3 nucleotides: TGTGCCAGCATCCCATCGGGTAGTCGAGAGACCCAGTACTTC. The chain joins TRBV6-2 or TRBV6-3 to TRBJ2-5, with unresolved D. Per the germline V gene, CDR1 is MNHEY and CDR2 is SVGEGT. The CDR3 length is 14 residues. V lost 7 bases to trimming and J lost 4 bases, with 16 bases between them.

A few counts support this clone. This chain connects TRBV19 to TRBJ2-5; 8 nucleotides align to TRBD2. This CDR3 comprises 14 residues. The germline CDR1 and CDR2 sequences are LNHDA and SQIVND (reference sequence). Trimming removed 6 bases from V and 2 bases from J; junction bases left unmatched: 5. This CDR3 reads CASSGGGRQETQYF. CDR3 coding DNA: TGTGCCAGTAGCGGGGGGGGCAGACAAGAGACCCAGTACTTC.

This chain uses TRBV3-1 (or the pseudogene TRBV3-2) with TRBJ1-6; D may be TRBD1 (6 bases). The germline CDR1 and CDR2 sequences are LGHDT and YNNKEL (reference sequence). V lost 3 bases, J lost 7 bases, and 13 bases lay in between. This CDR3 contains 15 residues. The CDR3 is CASSQGAVLNSPLHF. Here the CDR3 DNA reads TGTGCCAGCAGCCAGGGGGCCGTTTTGAATTCACCCCTCCACTTT.

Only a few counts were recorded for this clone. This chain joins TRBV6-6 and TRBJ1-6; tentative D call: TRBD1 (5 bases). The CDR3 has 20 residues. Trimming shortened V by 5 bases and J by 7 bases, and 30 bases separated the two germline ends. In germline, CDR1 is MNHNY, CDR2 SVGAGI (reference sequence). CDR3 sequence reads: CASSPNPLLGGGTGNSPLHF. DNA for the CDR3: TGTGCCAGCAGTCCGAATCCCCTTCTGGGGGGTGGGACTGGAAATTCACCCCTCCACTTT.

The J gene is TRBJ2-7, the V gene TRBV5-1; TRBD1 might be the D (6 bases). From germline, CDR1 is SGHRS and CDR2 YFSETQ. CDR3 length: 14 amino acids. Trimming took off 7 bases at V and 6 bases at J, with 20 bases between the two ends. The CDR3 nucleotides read TGCGCCAGCGGCGTGCGACAGGCGTTTAGCGAGCAGTACTTC. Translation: CASGVRQAFSEQYF.